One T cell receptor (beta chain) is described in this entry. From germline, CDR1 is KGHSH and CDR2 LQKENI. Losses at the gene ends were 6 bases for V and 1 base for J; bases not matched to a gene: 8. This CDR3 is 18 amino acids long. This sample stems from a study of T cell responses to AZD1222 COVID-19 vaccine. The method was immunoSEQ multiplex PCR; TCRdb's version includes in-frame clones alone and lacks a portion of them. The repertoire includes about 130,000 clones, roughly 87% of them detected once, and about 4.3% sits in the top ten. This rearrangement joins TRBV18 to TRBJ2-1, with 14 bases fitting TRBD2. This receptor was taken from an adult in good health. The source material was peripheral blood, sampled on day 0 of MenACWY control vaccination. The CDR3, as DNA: TGTGCCAGCTCCCCGACTAGCGGGAGGGCCGGGTCCTACAATGAGCAGTTCTTC. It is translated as CASSPTSGRAGSYNEQFF.